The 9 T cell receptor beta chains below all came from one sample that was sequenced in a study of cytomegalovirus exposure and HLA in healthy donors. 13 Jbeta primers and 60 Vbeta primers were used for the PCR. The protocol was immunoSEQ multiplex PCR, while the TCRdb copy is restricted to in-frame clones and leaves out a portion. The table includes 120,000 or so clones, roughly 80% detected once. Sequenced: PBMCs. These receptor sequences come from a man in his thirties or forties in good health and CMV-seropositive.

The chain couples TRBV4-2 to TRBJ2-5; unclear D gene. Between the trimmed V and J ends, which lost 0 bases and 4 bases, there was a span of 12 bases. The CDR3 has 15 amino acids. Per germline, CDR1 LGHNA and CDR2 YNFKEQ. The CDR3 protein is CASSQDPILGETQYF. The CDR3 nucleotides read TGTGCCAGCAGCCAAGACCCAATACTCGGAGAGACCCAGTACTTC.

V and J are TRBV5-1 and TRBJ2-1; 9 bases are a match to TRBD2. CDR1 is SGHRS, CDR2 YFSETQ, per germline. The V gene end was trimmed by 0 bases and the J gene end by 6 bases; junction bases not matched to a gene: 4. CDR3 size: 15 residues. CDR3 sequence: CASSLVGTSSNEQFF. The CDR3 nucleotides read TGCGCCAGCAGCTTGGTAGGGACTAGCAGCAATGAGCAGTTCTTC.

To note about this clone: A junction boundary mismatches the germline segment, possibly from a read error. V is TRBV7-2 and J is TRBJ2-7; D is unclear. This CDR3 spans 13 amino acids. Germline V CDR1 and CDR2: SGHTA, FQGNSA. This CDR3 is CASSPSSGYGQYF. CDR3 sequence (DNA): TGTGCCAGCAGTCCCTCCTCGGGTTACGGGCAGTACTTC. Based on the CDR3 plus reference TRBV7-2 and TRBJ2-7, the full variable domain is GAGVSQSPSNKVTEKGKDVELRCDPISGHTALYWYRQSLGQGLEFLIYFQGNSAPDKSGLPSDRFSAERTGGSVSTLTIQRTQQEDSAVYLCASSPSSGYGQYFGPGTRLTVT.

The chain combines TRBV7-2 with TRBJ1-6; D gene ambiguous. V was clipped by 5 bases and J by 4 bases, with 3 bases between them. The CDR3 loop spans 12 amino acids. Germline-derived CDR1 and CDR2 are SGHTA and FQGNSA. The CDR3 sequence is CASSLYNSPLHF. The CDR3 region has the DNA TGTGCCAGCAGCCTTTATAATTCACCCCTCCACTTT.

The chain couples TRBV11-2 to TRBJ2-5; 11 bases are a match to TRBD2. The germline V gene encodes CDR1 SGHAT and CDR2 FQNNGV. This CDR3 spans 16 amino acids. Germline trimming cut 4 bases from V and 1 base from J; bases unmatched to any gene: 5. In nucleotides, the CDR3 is TGTGCCAGCAGCTCCCCTAGCGGGGGGTTCCAAGAGACCCAGTACTTC. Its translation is CASSSPSGGFQETQYF.

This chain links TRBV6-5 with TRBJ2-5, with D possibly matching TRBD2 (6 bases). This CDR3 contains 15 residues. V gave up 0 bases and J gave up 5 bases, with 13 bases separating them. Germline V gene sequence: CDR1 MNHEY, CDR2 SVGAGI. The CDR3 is CASSYSITGDETQYF. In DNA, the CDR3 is TGTGCCAGCAGTTACTCGATTACGGGGGATGAGACCCAGTACTTC.

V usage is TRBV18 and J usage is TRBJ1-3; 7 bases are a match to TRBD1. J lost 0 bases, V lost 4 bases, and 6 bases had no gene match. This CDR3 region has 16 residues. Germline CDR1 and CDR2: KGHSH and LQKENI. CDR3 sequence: CASSRDPGGSGNTIYF. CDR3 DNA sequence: TGTGCCAGCTCACGGGACCCAGGGGGCTCTGGAAACACCATATATTTT.

The CDR3 DNA reads TGTGCCAGCAGCTTAGTTCGGGGGATGCAAGAGACCCAGTACTTC. Translating it yields CASSLVRGMQETQYF. The chain has TRBV7-8 and TRBJ2-5; perhaps TRBD2 as D (6 bases). Trimming shortened V by 1 base and J by 2 bases, and 11 bases separated the two germline ends. CDR1 and CDR2 (germline): SGHVS, FQNEAQ. The CDR3 loop spans 15 amino acids. Full variable domain (missing parts from reference TRBV7-8 and TRBJ2-5): GAGVSQSPRYKVAKRGQDVALRCDPISGHVSLFWYQQALGQGPEFLTYFQNEAQLDKSGLPSDRFFAERPEGSVSTLKIQRTQQEDSAVYLCASSLVRGMQETQYFGPGTRLLVL.

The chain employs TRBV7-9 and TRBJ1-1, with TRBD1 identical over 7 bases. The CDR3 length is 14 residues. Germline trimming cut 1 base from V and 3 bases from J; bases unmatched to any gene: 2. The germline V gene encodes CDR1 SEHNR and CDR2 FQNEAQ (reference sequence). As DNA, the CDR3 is TGTGCCAGCAGCTTAGTCGGACAGGACACTGAAGCTTTCTTT. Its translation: CASSLVGQDTEAFF.